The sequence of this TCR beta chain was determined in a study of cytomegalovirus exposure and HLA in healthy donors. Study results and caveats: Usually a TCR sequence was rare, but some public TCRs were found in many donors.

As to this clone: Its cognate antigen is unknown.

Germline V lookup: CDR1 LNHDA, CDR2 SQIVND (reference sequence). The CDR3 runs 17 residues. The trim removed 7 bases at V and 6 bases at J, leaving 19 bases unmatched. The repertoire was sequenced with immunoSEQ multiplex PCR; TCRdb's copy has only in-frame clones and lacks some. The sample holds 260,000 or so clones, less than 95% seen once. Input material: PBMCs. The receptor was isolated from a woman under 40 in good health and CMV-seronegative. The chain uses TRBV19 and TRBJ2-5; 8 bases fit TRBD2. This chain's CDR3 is CASTEGNRAGVVKTQYF. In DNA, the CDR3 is TGTGCCAGTACCGAGGGGAATCGAGCGGGAGTAGTAAAGACCCAGTACTTC. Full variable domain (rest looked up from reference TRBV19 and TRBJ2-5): DGGITQSPKYLFRKEGQNVTLSCEQNLNHDAMYWYRQDPGQGLRLIYYSQIVNDFQKGDIAEGYSVSREKKESFPLTVTSAQKNPTAFYLCASTEGNRAGVVKTQYFGPGTRLLVL.